What follows is one TCR beta chain and its context. Its antigen is still unknown. The repertoire was sequenced with immunoSEQ multiplex PCR; TCRdb's copy has only in-frame clones and lacks some. The data contain approximately 13,000 clones, 76% of them singletons. ViraFEST assay sequencing came after antigen-specific CD4+ T cells were expanded with viral peptide pools. Cells that had been cultured for 9 to 10 days were the source of isolated CD4+ T cells. Approximately 2 million PBMC were seeded per well and grown in the presence of about 10 IU/ml IL-2 and 10 ug/ml peptides. The data derive from a study of vaccination effects on CD4 cells after COVID-19. The V end lost 7 bases, the J end lost 3 bases, and 12 bases lay between the germline ends. The CDR3 consists of 13 residues.

The sequencing used CD4+ T cells from PBMCs cultured with HCoV-229E spike peptides, collected before COVID-19 vaccination. V gene TRBV12-3 or TRBV12-4 combines with J gene TRBJ1-1; D might be TRBD1 (6 bases). The sequence came from a human donor who received a COVID-19 vaccine. CDR3 residues: CASTSTGHTEAFF. The DNA of the CDR3 is TGTGCCAGCACCTCAACAGGGCACACTGAAGCTTTCTTT.